This is a list of T cell receptor beta chains from one sample in a study of T cell responses to AZD1222 COVID-19 vaccine. Produced via immunoSEQ multiplex PCR; TCRdb's table is partial and in-frame only. There are approximately 35,000 clones in the sample; about nine tenths occur only once, and about 10% lies in the top ten. The source material was peripheral blood, sampled 28 days after the second AZD1222 dose. The receptor set was obtained from an adult who received the AZD1222 COVID-19 vaccine. The CDR3 runs from the conserved cysteine through the conserved F or W. D genes are given only for firm matches. Only part of the rows carry a size: once, few, many, or a class if the clone is expanded.

v_call: TRBV4-2
d_call: -
clone_size: -
j_call: TRBJ2-1
cdr3_aa: CASSQGGSYYNEQFF
cdr3_nt: TGTGCCAGCAGCCAAGGGGGCAGTTACTACAATGAGCAGTTCTTC

v_call: TRBV5-4
d_call: -
clone_size: -
j_call: TRBJ2-2
cdr3_aa: CASSPLGVQAAGELFF
cdr3_nt: TGTGCCAGCAGCCCCTTAGGAGTCCAGGCTGCCGGGGAGCTGTTTTTT

v_call: TRBV7-9
d_call: TRBD1
clone_size: -
j_call: TRBJ1-4
cdr3_aa: CASSLLGTGNEKLFF
cdr3_nt: TGTGCCAGCAGCTTATTAGGGACAGGGAATGAAAAACTGTTTTTT

v_call: TRBV5-8
d_call: TRBD1
clone_size: few
j_call: TRBJ1-1
cdr3_aa: CASSLAATGGMRAFF
cdr3_nt: TGTGCCAGCAGCTTGGCGGCGACAGGGGGCATGCGAGCTTTCTTT

v_call: TRBV10-1
d_call: -
clone_size: -
j_call: TRBJ2-2
cdr3_aa: CASRRSQNTGELFF
cdr3_nt: TGCGCCAGCAGGCGATCCCAGAACACCGGGGAGCTGTTTTTT

v_call: TRBV28
d_call: -
clone_size: -
j_call: TRBJ1-2
cdr3_aa: CASSTREAYGYTF
cdr3_nt: TGTGCCAGCAGCACCCGGGAAGCCTATGGCTACACCTTC

v_call: TRBV18
d_call: -
clone_size: -
j_call: TRBJ2-2
cdr3_aa: CASSPGRRTGELFF
cdr3_nt: TGTGCCAGCTCACCAGGGCGAAGGACCGGGGAGCTGTTTTTT

v_call: TRBV11-2
d_call: -
clone_size: -
j_call: TRBJ2-7
cdr3_aa: CASSPYSGYEQYF
cdr3_nt: TGTGCCAGCAGCCCATATTCAGGGTACGAGCAGTACTTC

v_call: TRBV19
d_call: -
clone_size: -
j_call: TRBJ1-5
cdr3_aa: CASSEGLGQPQHF
cdr3_nt: TGTGCCAGTAGTGAGGGGCTGGGTCAGCCCCAGCATTTT

v_call: TRBV6-5
d_call: TRBD1
clone_size: -
j_call: TRBJ1-3
cdr3_aa: CASSYSYRGKRNTIYF
cdr3_nt: TGTGCCAGCAGTTACTCGTACAGGGGGAAGCGTAACACCATATATTTT

v_call: TRBV28
d_call: TRBD2
clone_size: -
j_call: TRBJ2-3
cdr3_aa: CASSLAGATDTQYF
cdr3_nt: TGTGCCAGCAGCCTAGCGGGAGCAACAGATACGCAGTATTTT

v_call: TRBV6-5
d_call: TRBD2
clone_size: medium-sized
j_call: TRBJ2-1
cdr3_aa: CASIGTSLVEQFF
cdr3_nt: TGTGCCAGCATTGGGACTAGTCTCGTTGAGCAGTTCTTC

v_call: TRBV7-2
d_call: TRBD2
clone_size: -
j_call: TRBJ2-1
cdr3_aa: CASSQGLAGQRQFF
cdr3_nt: TGTGCCAGCAGCCAGGGACTAGCGGGACAACGGCAGTTCTTC

v_call: TRBV7-2
d_call: -
clone_size: medium-sized
j_call: TRBJ1-5
cdr3_aa: CASSQDYYSNQPQHF
cdr3_nt: TGTGCCAGCAGCCAGGACTATTATAGCAATCAGCCCCAGCATTTT

v_call: TRBV2
d_call: -
clone_size: -
j_call: TRBJ1-4
cdr3_aa: CASRREEGTNEKLFF
cdr3_nt: TGTGCCAGCAGACGAGAGGAGGGGACTAATGAAAAACTGTTTTTT

v_call: TRBV3-1/TRBV3-2
d_call: -
clone_size: -
j_call: TRBJ2-5
cdr3_aa: CASSQQETQYF
cdr3_nt: TGTGCCAGCAGTCAGCAAGAGACCCAGTACTTC

v_call: TRBV30
d_call: TRBD1
clone_size: -
j_call: TRBJ1-2
cdr3_aa: CAWSPGQRFYGYTF
cdr3_nt: TGTGCCTGGAGTCCGGGACAGAGATTCTATGGCTACACCTTC

v_call: TRBV19
d_call: TRBD1
clone_size: -
j_call: TRBJ1-6
cdr3_aa: CASSRTGRGNSPLHF
cdr3_nt: TGTGCCAGTAGTCGGACAGGAAGGGGTAATTCACCCCTCCACTTT

v_call: TRBV27
d_call: -
clone_size: -
j_call: TRBJ1-6
cdr3_aa: CASSYSTYNSPLHF
cdr3_nt: TGTGCCAGCAGTTATAGCACCTATAATTCACCCCTCCACTTT

v_call: TRBV10-1
d_call: -
clone_size: -
j_call: TRBJ2-2
cdr3_aa: CASSEGRGGTGELFF
cdr3_nt: TGCGCCAGCAGTGAGGGCAGGGGAGGCACCGGGGAGCTGTTTTTT

v_call: TRBV10-3
d_call: -
clone_size: -
j_call: TRBJ2-7
cdr3_aa: CAISGRGSGYEQYF
cdr3_nt: TGTGCCATCAGTGGGAGGGGGTCAGGCTACGAGCAGTACTTC

v_call: TRBV2
d_call: -
clone_size: -
j_call: TRBJ1-6
cdr3_aa: CASRRGVLGGSPLHF
cdr3_nt: TGTGCCAGCAGGAGAGGGGTCTTGGGAGGGTCACCCCTCCACTTT

v_call: TRBV11-3
d_call: -
clone_size: -
j_call: TRBJ1-1
cdr3_aa: CASSSLGSTEAFF
cdr3_nt: TGTGCCAGCAGTTCGCTCGGGTCGACTGAAGCTTTCTTT

v_call: TRBV4-2
d_call: TRBD1
clone_size: -
j_call: TRBJ2-3
cdr3_aa: CASSQDVRQGGGDTQYF
cdr3_nt: TGTGCCAGCAGCCAAGACGTCCGACAGGGGGGAGGAGATACGCAGTATTTT

v_call: TRBV30
d_call: TRBD1
clone_size: -
j_call: TRBJ1-2
cdr3_aa: CAWRGQGVYNGYTF
cdr3_nt: TGTGCCTGGAGGGGACAGGGGGTTTACAATGGCTACACCTTC

v_call: TRBV2
d_call: -
clone_size: -
j_call: TRBJ1-3
cdr3_aa: CASAGRGSGNTIYF
cdr3_nt: TGTGCCAGCGCCGGCCGGGGGTCTGGAAACACCATATATTTT

v_call: TRBV30
d_call: TRBD1
clone_size: -
j_call: TRBJ1-2
cdr3_aa: CAWRRQGAYYGYTF
cdr3_nt: TGTGCCTGGAGGCGGCAGGGGGCGTACTATGGCTACACCTTC

v_call: TRBV9
d_call: -
clone_size: once
j_call: TRBJ2-2
cdr3_aa: CASSVIGTGELFF
cdr3_nt: TGTGCCAGCAGCGTCATAGGGACCGGGGAGCTGTTTTTT

v_call: TRBV7-2
d_call: TRBD1
clone_size: -
j_call: TRBJ1-1
cdr3_aa: CASSLAIGQGNTEAFF
cdr3_nt: TGTGCCAGCAGCTTAGCGATAGGACAGGGGAACACTGAAGCTTTCTTT

v_call: TRBV11-3
d_call: TRBD2
clone_size: -
j_call: TRBJ2-4
cdr3_aa: CASRRTSGNLAKNIQYF
cdr3_nt: TGTGCCAGCAGACGGACTAGCGGGAACTTAGCCAAAAACATTCAGTACTTC

v_call: TRBV19
d_call: -
clone_size: -
j_call: TRBJ1-5
cdr3_aa: CASSARGNSNQPQHF
cdr3_nt: TGTGCCAGTAGTGCCAGGGGAAATAGCAATCAGCCCCAGCATTTT

v_call: TRBV7-6
d_call: TRBD1
clone_size: -
j_call: TRBJ1-3
cdr3_aa: CASSGRQGPGNTIYF
cdr3_nt: TGTGCCAGCAGCGGCCGACAGGGGCCTGGAAACACCATATATTTT

v_call: TRBV7-7
d_call: TRBD2
clone_size: -
j_call: TRBJ2-5
cdr3_aa: CASRSGLAGQETQYF
cdr3_nt: TGTGCCAGCAGGTCGGGACTAGCGGGCCAAGAGACCCAGTACTTC

v_call: TRBV7-2
d_call: TRBD2
clone_size: few
j_call: TRBJ2-3
cdr3_aa: CASSLVLAGGGDTQYF
cdr3_nt: TGTGCCAGCAGCTTAGTACTAGCGGGGGGTGGGGATACGCAGTATTTT

v_call: TRBV7-9
d_call: TRBD2
clone_size: -
j_call: TRBJ2-1
cdr3_aa: CASSLGGGYNEQFF
cdr3_nt: TGTGCCAGCAGCTTGGGCGGGGGCTACAATGAGCAGTTCTTC

v_call: TRBV5-5
d_call: TRBD2
clone_size: -
j_call: TRBJ2-5
cdr3_aa: CASSPGVAGVGEETQYF
cdr3_nt: TGTGCCAGCAGCCCGGGAGTAGCGGGGGTTGGTGAAGAGACCCAGTACTTC

v_call: TRBV19
d_call: -
clone_size: -
j_call: TRBJ1-5
cdr3_aa: CATSPQVSNQPQHF
cdr3_nt: TGTGCCACCTCCCCACAGGTCAGCAATCAGCCCCAGCATTTT

v_call: TRBV7-2
d_call: -
clone_size: -
j_call: TRBJ1-5
cdr3_aa: CASSSDGSQPQHF
cdr3_nt: TGTGCCAGCAGTTCTGATGGGAGTCAGCCCCAGCATTTT

v_call: TRBV5-1
d_call: TRBD1
clone_size: -
j_call: TRBJ1-3
cdr3_aa: CASSTGQGGSGNTIYF
cdr3_nt: TGCGCCAGCAGTACCGGACAGGGGGGCTCTGGAAACACCATATATTTT

v_call: TRBV25-1
d_call: -
clone_size: -
j_call: TRBJ2-3
cdr3_aa: CASADYFGTDTQYF
cdr3_nt: TGTGCCAGCGCGGACTATTTCGGCACAGATACGCAGTATTTT

v_call: TRBV5-1
d_call: -
clone_size: -
j_call: TRBJ2-5
cdr3_aa: CASSGGRSQETQYF
cdr3_nt: TGCGCCAGCAGCGGGGGACGGAGCCAAGAGACCCAGTACTTC

v_call: TRBV6-5
d_call: -
clone_size: -
j_call: TRBJ2-7
cdr3_aa: CAVSRAGSYEQYF
cdr3_nt: TGTGCCGTTAGCAGGGCCGGCTCCTACGAGCAGTACTTC

v_call: TRBV5-1
d_call: -
clone_size: -
j_call: TRBJ2-5
cdr3_aa: CASSGGQFQAETQYF
cdr3_nt: TGCGCCAGCAGTGGCGGACAGTTTCAAGCGGAGACCCAGTACTTC

v_call: TRBV19
d_call: -
clone_size: -
j_call: TRBJ1-5
cdr3_aa: CASTRGWLASNQPQHF
cdr3_nt: TGTGCCAGTACCCGTGGTTGGTTGGCGAGCAATCAGCCCCAGCATTTT

v_call: TRBV7-8
d_call: -
clone_size: -
j_call: TRBJ2-7
cdr3_aa: CASSLESSTAKTYEQYF
cdr3_nt: TGTGCCAGCAGCTTAGAGTCTAGTACAGCTAAGACCTACGAGCAGTACTTC

v_call: TRBV3-1/TRBV3-2
d_call: -
clone_size: -
j_call: TRBJ2-5
cdr3_aa: CASSQVSRRAHAPQYF
cdr3_nt: TGTGCCAGCAGCCAAGTATCTAGGAGGGCCCATGCCCCCCAGTACTTC

v_call: TRBV20-1
d_call: TRBD1
clone_size: -
j_call: TRBJ1-6
cdr3_aa: CSAIDRGIYNSPLHF
cdr3_nt: TGCAGTGCTATTGACAGGGGTATATATAATTCACCCCTCCACTTT

v_call: TRBV15
d_call: -
clone_size: -
j_call: TRBJ2-2
cdr3_aa: CATSRAGNTNTGELFF
cdr3_nt: TGTGCCACCAGCAGAGCGGGGAACACGAACACCGGGGAGCTGTTTTTT

v_call: TRBV18
d_call: TRBD1
clone_size: -
j_call: TRBJ2-5
cdr3_aa: CASSPGQGTETQYF
cdr3_nt: TGTGCCAGCTCACCTGGACAGGGGACGGAGACCCAGTACTTC

v_call: TRBV6-6
d_call: -
clone_size: -
j_call: TRBJ1-6
cdr3_aa: CASRTGGFNSPLHF
cdr3_nt: TGTGCCAGCAGGACCGGAGGTTTTAATTCACCCCTCCACTTT

v_call: TRBV6-5
d_call: -
clone_size: -
j_call: TRBJ2-7
cdr3_aa: CASRSQPGEQYF
cdr3_nt: TGTGCCAGCCGCTCTCAGCCCGGCGAGCAGTACTTC

v_call: TRBV3-1/TRBV3-2
d_call: -
clone_size: -
j_call: TRBJ2-3
cdr3_aa: CASSSRQTRTDTQYF
cdr3_nt: TGTGCCAGCAGCTCCCGACAGACGCGCACAGATACGCAGTATTTT

v_call: TRBV2
d_call: -
clone_size: -
j_call: TRBJ1-2
cdr3_aa: CASSSFGGFYGYTF
cdr3_nt: TGTGCCAGCAGCTCGTTCGGGGGGTTCTATGGCTACACCTTC